This TCR beta chain came from a study of response to subunit inactivated influenza vaccine. TCRdb passed the RT-PCR reads through MiXCR, listing each CDR3 protein once. The sample holds about 540,000 distinct CDR3 sequences, 12% to 15% seen once. The sample here was PBMCs from blood, taken about 12 days after vaccination. The receptor's source is a man aged 45-65 years who received an inactivated influenza vaccine.

CDR3 in amino acids: CASSYSISTDTQYF. The CDR3 region has the DNA TGTGCCAGCAGTTACTCTATTAGCACAGATACGCAGTATTTT. J is TRBJ2-3 and V is TRBV6-5; D remains ambiguous. The germline gives CDR1 MNHEY, CDR2 SVGAGI. The length of the CDR3 is 14 residues. V was cut by 0 bases and J by 0 bases, with 4 bases left in between.